Presented here are 19 T cell receptor beta chains from one specimen sequenced in a study of siplizumab effects on memory and regulatory T cells. Some clones are missing from TCRdb's copy, which holds only in-frame ones; the method was immunoSEQ multiplex PCR. Of over 85,000 clones listed, around 97% are singletons. The sequencing input was naive CD4+ T cells sorted from blood. The receptor set was obtained from a human donor in good health.

The chain combines TRBV15 with TRBJ2-2; D is perhaps TRBD1 (6 bases). Trimming left V 0 bases short and J 0 bases short, with 14 bases between. Germline lookup yields CDR1 LNHNV and CDR2 YYDKDF (reference sequence). The CDR3 extends over 18 amino acids. The CDR3 DNA follows: TGTGCCACCAGCAGAGATCGCCTGGACAGAACGAACACCGGGGAGCTGTTTTTT. It is translated as CATSRDRLDRTNTGELFF. The variable domain in full, with the rest retrieved from reference TRBV15 and TRBJ2-2, is DAMVIQNPRYQVTQFGKPVTLSCSQTLNHNVMYWYQQKSSQAPKLLFHYYDKDFNNEADTPDNFQSRRPNTSFCFLDIRSPGLGDTAMYLCATSRDRLDRTNTGELFFGEGSRLTVL.

The chain carries TRBV9 and TRBJ2-1; 9 positions match TRBD2. V gave up 5 bases and J gave up 7 bases; unmatched junction bases: 13. CDR3 length equals 16 residues. Germline values: CDR1 SGDLS, CDR2 YYNGEE. CDR3 in amino acids: CASSWFRSGGPNEQFF. In DNA, the CDR3 is TGTGCCAGCAGTTGGTTCCGCAGCGGGGGGCCGAATGAGCAGTTCTTC.

The chain couples TRBV5-1 to TRBJ2-5; 12 nucleotides align to TRBD2. V dropped 2 bases and J dropped 1; count of bases not matched to a gene: 3. From germline, CDR1 is SGHRS and CDR2 YFSETQ. The length of the CDR3 is 16 residues. The CDR3 DNA is TGCGCCAGCAGCTTATCTAGCGGGGGGGTCCAAGAGACCCAGTACTTC. It yields the protein CASSLSSGGVQETQYF.

Details on this clone: This CDR3 is also generated by other DNA sequences in the sample. CDR3 protein: CGLMTGGNTGELFF. The CDR3 DNA reads as TGTGGCTTAATGACAGGGGGAAACACCGGGGAGCTGTTTTTT. The chain employs TRBV19 and TRBJ2-2; 9 positions match TRBD1. Per the germline V gene, CDR1 is LNHDA and CDR2 is SQIVND (reference sequence). This CDR3 is built from 14 residues.

J is TRBJ2-7 and V is TRBV15, with D possibly being TRBD2 (6 bases). Trimming shortened V by 6 bases and J by 0 bases, and 24 bases separated the two germline ends. CDR1 and CDR2 from the germline V gene are LNHNV and YYDKDF (reference sequence). CDR3 length: 18 residues. CDR3 amino acids: CATSIGAGPGISSYEQYF. CDR3 bases: TGTGCCACCAGTATCGGGGCGGGGCCTGGGATTTCCTCCTACGAGCAGTACTTC.

This chain connects TRBV27 to TRBJ2-5; TRBD2 might be the D (6 bases). Germline-derived CDR1 and CDR2 are MNHEY and SMNVEV (reference sequence). V was cut by 6 bases and J by 2 bases, with 16 bases left in between. The CDR3 consists of 15 residues. The CDR3 sequence: CASRQTGLPQETQYF. The CDR3 DNA sequence: TGTGCCAGCAGGCAAACCGGACTACCACAAGAGACCCAGTACTTC.

V usage is TRBV6-5 and J usage is TRBJ2-7, with D perhaps TRBD2 (6 bases). The CDR3 spans 14 residues. Looked up from germline, CDR1 is MNHEY and CDR2 is SVGAGI. V was clipped by 0 bases and J by 3 bases, with 9 bases between them. Here the CDR3 reads CASSYSRGGYEQYF. The CDR3 DNA follows: TGTGCCAGCAGTTACTCGAGGGGAGGCTACGAGCAGTACTTC.

This chain joins TRBV11-2 and TRBJ2-1, with 12 positions matching TRBD2. CDR1 is SGHAT, CDR2 FQNNGV, per germline. V was clipped by 4 bases and J by 6 bases; unmatched bases: 10. The CDR3 is 17 amino acids. The CDR3 spells CASSSFRTSGAGNEQFF. In DNA form, the CDR3 reads TGTGCCAGCAGCTCATTCCGGACTAGCGGGGCTGGCAATGAGCAGTTCTTC.

This chain uses TRBV10-2 with TRBJ1-5, with D uncertain. CDR3 length equals 15 residues. V was clipped by 3 bases and J by 0 bases, with 9 bases between them. CDR1 is WSHSY and CDR2 is SAAADI in the germline V gene. In nucleotides, the CDR3 is TGCGCCAGCAGTGACCGGGGAAATAGCAATCAGCCCCAGCATTTT. Protein: CASSDRGNSNQPQHF.

This clone was counted a single time. The CDR3 bases are TGTGCCTGGAGTGGGGGGACCTTAAGGGGGTTAGTCTACGAGCAGTACTTC. Protein: CAWSGGTLRGLVYEQYF. The chain employs TRBV30 and TRBJ2-7, with TRBD1 as a possible D gene (6 bases). The V and J ends lost 1 base and 3 bases respectively, with 22 bases between them. This CDR3 comprises 17 residues. The germline V gene encodes CDR1 GTSNPN and CDR2 SVGIG (reference sequence).

The chain couples TRBV10-3 to TRBJ2-3, with D possibly TRBD2 on 5 matching bases. The germline V gene has CDR1 ENHRY and CDR2 SYGVKD. The CDR3 is 14 amino acids. V gave up 0 bases and J gave up 2 bases, with 6 bases separating them. The CDR3 region is CAISESDYTDTQYF. The CDR3 DNA reads as TGTGCCATCAGTGAGTCTGACTACACAGATACGCAGTATTTT.

The table lists this clone with a count of one. The rearrangement uses TRBV30 and TRBJ2-7; D could derive from TRBD1 or TRBD2 (5 bases each). Germline assignment: CDR1 GTSNPN and CDR2 SVGIG (reference sequence). Trimming left V 0 bases short and J 6 bases short, with 18 bases between. This CDR3 region has 15 residues. This CDR3 reads CAWSVQSGRLSEQYF. The DNA of the CDR3 is TGTGCCTGGAGTGTACAGTCGGGACGGTTGAGCGAGCAGTACTTC.

This chain links TRBV10-3 with TRBJ2-7; 12 bases align to TRBD2. This CDR3 region has 15 residues. The V segment lost 4 bases and the J segment 3 bases; nucleotides outside the gene matches: 4. Germline V gene sequence: CDR1 ENHRY, CDR2 SYGVKD. DNA of the CDR3: TGTGCCATCAGTGCTAGGACTAGCGGGATCTACGAGCAGTACTTC. Translation gives CAISARTSGIYEQYF.

This rearrangement joins TRBV7-3 to TRBJ2-2; D is unclear. Trimming took 2 bases from V and 1 from J, leaving 14 bases between them. The CDR3 contains 17 residues. Germline lookup yields CDR1 SGHTA and CDR2 FQGTGA. The CDR3 nucleotides are TGTGCCAGCAGCTTATATGGTCCGGGCGGGAACACCGGGGAGCTGTTTTTT. This gives the protein CASSLYGPGGNTGELFF.

The chain is built from TRBV19 and TRBJ1-5; TRBD1 aligns across 10 bases. Germline values: CDR1 LNHDA, CDR2 SQIVND (reference sequence). V was pared by 4 bases and J by 1 base, with 7 bases of the junction left unmatched. The CDR3 extends over 17 amino acids. The CDR3 spells CASSTDRGLRSNQPQHF. In nucleotides, the CDR3 is TGTGCCAGTAGTACCGACAGGGGGCTCAGGAGCAATCAGCCCCAGCATTTT.

This chain joins TRBV4-1 and TRBJ2-3, with D possibly matching TRBD1 (6 bases). The CDR3 extends over 16 amino acids. Trimming stripped 0 bases from V and 2 bases from J, with 12 bases between. The germline V gene has CDR1 MGHRA and CDR2 YSYEKL. The CDR3, as DNA: TGCGCCAGCAGCCAAGATACGGACAGAATCACAGATACGCAGTATTTT. Its translation: CASSQDTDRITDTQYF.

This chain connects TRBV7-9 to TRBJ1-1; D remains unclear. V was pared by 6 bases and J by 1 base, with 15 bases between. The CDR3 consists of 15 residues. The germline V gene encodes CDR1 SEHNR and CDR2 FQNEAQ (reference sequence). DNA of the CDR3: TGTGCCAGCAGTTTCCCGAGGGATCCGAACACTGAAGCTTTCTTT. It codes for CASSFPRDPNTEAFF.

The genes are TRBV7-2 and TRBJ2-3; 9 bases are a match to TRBD2. Losses at the gene ends were 10 bases for V and 4 bases for J; bases not matched to a gene: 9. CDR3 length: 14 amino acids. Germline CDR1 is SGHTA and CDR2 is FQGNSA. The CDR3 protein is CATKRGAGADTQYF. CDR3 nucleotides: TGTGCCACCAAGCGGGGGGCTGGGGCAGATACGCAGTATTTT.

The rearrangement joins TRBV5-4 to TRBJ2-3, with 11 bases that match TRBD2. CDR1 is SGHNT and CDR2 is YYREEE in the germline V gene (reference sequence). With 3 bases clipped from V and 3 bases from J, the junction kept 3 bases outside the gene matches. The CDR3 covers 15 residues. The CDR3 DNA is TGTGCCAGCAGCTCTAGCGGGGGGCGGACAGATACGCAGTATTTT. Translating it yields CASSSSGGRTDTQYF.